This T cell receptor (beta chain) is drawn from a study of PD-L1 blockade in urothelial cancer. Study overall: Atezolizumab therapy began for patients at some point between 2014 and 2016, dosed at 1,200 mg intravenously every 3 weeks.

The CDR3 spans 18 residues. Germline CDR1 is SGHRS and CDR2 is YFSETQ. Trimming took 1 base from V and 0 from J; bases not matched to a gene: 5. Sequencing used immunoSEQ multiplex PCR; TCRdb keeps in-frame clones, though not all of them. Of about 39,000 clones in the sample, around 88% were seen once. The sequence derives from a man aged 55 to 69 with urothelial cancer. The rearrangement uses TRBV5-1 and TRBJ2-2, with TRBD2 matching 11 bases. The source was PBMCs, collected around atezolizumab (anti-PD-L1) treatment. The CDR3: CASSLTSGGVANTGELFF. CDR3 sequence (DNA): TGCGCCAGCAGCTTGACTAGCGGGGGCGTCGCGAACACCGGGGAGCTGTTTTTT.